Listed here are 21 T cell receptor beta chains from one sample, sequenced in a study of T cells in localized non-small cell lung cancer (dated by TCRdb to 2019 to 2021). Library generation was performed with the immunoSEQ multiplex PCR assay. This is the immuneACCESS table as TCRdb keeps it, with only in-frame sequences that have V and J called. A part of the clones is gone; compared with another copy, unresolved V genes explain less than half, and the rest is unexplained. This sample holds about 28,000 clones; 80% to 90% were observed only once. About 3% of the sample lies in the top ten. The source was peripheral blood, collected before any cancer treatment. These receptor sequences come from a woman aged 18-50 years with stage I lung adenocarcinoma.

This clone appeared a few times. The V and J genes are TRBV21-1 and TRBJ1-1. TRBV21-1 corresponds to a pseudogene. CDR3 length equals 9 residues. The CDR3: CACGTEAFF. The CDR3 nucleotides read TGTGCCTGTGGGACTGAAGCTTTCTTT.

The chain has TRBV7-9 and TRBJ2-1; 16 bases map to TRBD2. Germline V gene data show CDR1 as SEHNR and CDR2 as FQNEAQ (reference sequence). The V and J ends lost 6 bases and 10 bases, in that order; junction bases with no gene match: 6. This CDR3 spans 15 amino acids. The CDR3 DNA follows: TGTGCCAGCAGTTCCGGGACTAGCGGGAGGGGGGAGCAGTTCTTC. It specifies CASSSGTSGRGEQFF.

The J gene is TRBJ2-4, the V gene TRBV18, with D tentatively TRBD1 (5 bases). V was trimmed by 1 base and J by 0 bases, leaving 13 bases between them. The length of the CDR3 is 17 residues. Looked up from germline, CDR1 is KGHSH and CDR2 is LQKENI. The DNA for the CDR3 is TGTGCCAGCTCACCACTCGGGCAGGGTGTAGCCAAAAACATTCAGTACTTC. Translated, it gives CASSPLGQGVAKNIQYF.

This chain connects TRBV19 to TRBJ1-3; a possible D gene is TRBD1 (5 bases). V was pared by 1 base and J by 4 bases, with 11 bases between. The CDR3 sequence is 15 residues long. Germline V gene lookup returns CDR1 LNHDA and CDR2 SQIVND (reference sequence). CDR3 sequence reads: CASSIVQGYGNTIYF. CDR3 coding DNA: TGTGCCAGTAGTATAGTCCAGGGCTACGGAAACACCATATATTTT. Supplemented by reference TRBV19 and TRBJ1-3, the full variable domain reads DGGITQSPKYLFRKEGQNVTLSCEQNLNHDAMYWYRQDPGQGLRLIYYSQIVNDFQKGDIAEGYSVSREKKESFPLTVTSAQKNPTAFYLCASSIVQGYGNTIYFGEGSWLTVV.

The chain employs TRBV6-5 and TRBJ1-1; TRBD1 might be the D (5 bases). V gave up 8 bases and J gave up 8 bases, with 18 bases separating them. The CDR3 consists of 13 residues. The germline V gene encodes CDR1 MNHEY and CDR2 SVGAGI. CDR3 DNA sequence: TGTGCCAGCCGCCCTTTTGGGGCCTCCGAAGCTTTCTTT. Translation gives CASRPFGASEAFF.

This rearrangement joins TRBV6-5 to TRBJ1-3; D not resolved. Germline-derived CDR1 and CDR2 are MNHEY and SVGAGI. CDR3 length: 13 residues. V gave up 6 bases and J gave up 4 bases, with 10 bases separating them. The CDR3 region has the DNA TGTGCCAGCAGCCTCGTAGACGGAAACACCATATATTTT. The encoded protein is CASSLVDGNTIYF.

The V and J genes are TRBV7-6 and TRBJ2-1, with 13 nucleotides matching TRBD2. Trimming removed 5 bases from V and 0 bases from J; junction bases left unmatched: 4. Germline lookup yields CDR1 SGHVS and CDR2 FNYEAQ. There are 17 residues in the CDR3. This chain's CDR3 is CASSLRTSGSSYNEQFF. DNA of the CDR3: TGTGCCAGCAGCCTGCGGACTAGCGGGAGCTCCTACAATGAGCAGTTCTTC.

This sequence joins TRBV2 and TRBJ1-5, with D tentatively TRBD1 (5 bases). This CDR3 has 14 residues. Trimming shortened V by 4 bases and J by 5 bases, and 12 bases separated the two germline ends. Germline assignment: CDR1 SNHLY and CDR2 FYNNEI. The CDR3 reads CASSVGRADQPQHF. The DNA for the CDR3 is TGTGCCAGCAGTGTGGGACGGGCGGATCAGCCCCAGCATTTT.

The chain links TRBV4-2 to TRBJ2-7; 7 positions agree with TRBD1. Losses at the gene ends were 3 bases for V and 5 bases for J; bases not matched to a gene: 4. This CDR3 has 13 amino acids. Germline assignment: CDR1 LGHNA and CDR2 YNFKEQ. CDR3 loop: CASSQSTGDEQYF. The CDR3 nucleotides are TGTGCCAGCAGCCAGTCCACAGGGGACGAGCAGTACTTC.

This clone was seen a single time. This chain links TRBV13 with TRBJ1-1; D unresolved. CDR3 length equals 12 residues. Germline CDR1 and CDR2: PRHDT and FYEKMQ (reference sequence). The V and J ends lost 5 bases and 4 bases respectively, with 8 bases between them. CDR3 residues: CASSPEGTEAFF. The CDR3 DNA reads as TGTGCCAGCAGCCCCGAGGGCACTGAAGCTTTCTTT.

The V gene is TRBV11-3, the J gene TRBJ1-1; no clear D gene. This CDR3 contains 15 residues. Germline V gene lookup returns CDR1 SGHNT and CDR2 YENEEA. V was trimmed by 5 bases and J by 5 bases, leaving 18 bases between them. The DNA for the CDR3 is TGTGCCAGCAGCCCGGGCCCCGGACTGTGGACTGAAGCTTTCTTT. This sequence encodes CASSPGPGLWTEAFF.

The V and J genes are TRBV7-9 and TRBJ1-4; D remains ambiguous. V gave up 3 bases and J gave up 0 bases, with 8 bases separating them. Per the germline V gene, CDR1 is SEHNR and CDR2 is FQNEAQ (reference sequence). The CDR3 covers 15 residues. CDR3 sequence (DNA): TGTGCCAGCAGCTTGAGAGAGTCAACTAATGAAAAACTGTTTTTT. This gives the protein CASSLRESTNEKLFF.

The rearrangement links TRBV5-1 to TRBJ2-2; 7 bases line up with TRBD2. This CDR3 is built from 15 residues. Trimming took 3 bases from V and 3 from J; bases not matched to a gene: 5. From germline, CDR1 is SGHRS and CDR2 YFSETQ. DNA of the CDR3: TGCGCCAGCAGCTCACCGGGAGGCTACACCGGGGAGCTGTTTTTT. It yields the protein CASSSPGGYTGELFF.

This chain joins TRBV7-2 and TRBJ2-3; TRBD2 matches at 7 bases. CDR1 is SGHTA and CDR2 is FQGNSA in the germline V gene. V gave up 2 bases and J gave up 1 base; unmatched junction bases: 9. This CDR3 is built from 17 residues. This CDR3 reads CASSLLGGRVRTDTQYF. In DNA form, the CDR3 reads TGTGCCAGCAGCTTATTGGGCGGGAGAGTGCGCACAGATACGCAGTATTTT.

This clone appeared once. The chain links TRBV30 to TRBJ1-1; possible D gene TRBD1, 5 bases. The germline V gene has CDR1 GTSNPN and CDR2 SVGIG (reference sequence). The CDR3 extends over 13 amino acids. V gave up 5 bases and J gave up 4 bases, with 14 bases separating them. The CDR3 loop reads CAWSAGLGTEAFF. The CDR3 DNA sequence: TGTGCCTGGTCCGCAGGGTTGGGCACTGAAGCTTTCTTT.

The V and J genes are TRBV29-1 and TRBJ2-2; TRBD1 aligns across 9 bases. This CDR3 spans 14 amino acids. The germline V gene has CDR1 SQVTM and CDR2 ANQGSEA. After removal of 5 bases from V and 6 bases from J, the junction contained 7 bases not matched to a gene. The CDR3 reads CSVPGTGRSGELFF. The CDR3 bases are TGCAGCGTTCCCGGGACAGGGCGGTCCGGGGAGCTGTTTTTT.

J is TRBJ1-2 and V is TRBV6-4; the D gene is possibly TRBD1 (6 bases). The CDR3 sequence is 13 residues long. V was trimmed by 0 bases and J by 7 bases, leaving 9 bases between them. Germline V gene lookup returns CDR1 MRHNA and CDR2 SNTAGT. CDR3 sequence reads: CASSDSEGGGYTF. The CDR3 DNA is TGTGCCAGCAGTGACTCCGAGGGGGGTGGCTACACCTTC.

V and J are TRBV7-3 and TRBJ2-2; 10 positions match TRBD1. The CDR3 has 16 residues. V shed 1 base, J shed 4 bases, and the junction held 3 bases outside the gene matches. Germline assignment: CDR1 SGHTA and CDR2 FQGTGA. The CDR3 sequence is CASSLRGQGITGELFF. In nucleotides, the CDR3 is TGTGCCAGCAGCTTAAGGGGACAGGGGATCACCGGGGAGCTGTTTTTT. Full variable domain (remainder filled in from reference TRBV7-3 and TRBJ2-2): GAGVSQTPSNKVTEKGKYVELRCDPISGHTALYWYRQSLGQGPEFLIYFQGTGAADDSGLPNDRFFAVRPEGSVSTLKIQRTERGDSAVYLCASSLRGQGITGELFFGEGSRLTVL.

J is TRBJ1-5 and V is TRBV19, with 9 nucleotides matching TRBD1. CDR3 length equals 15 residues. CDR1 and CDR2 from the germline V gene are LNHDA and SQIVND (reference sequence). Germline trimming cut 5 bases from V and 7 bases from J; bases unmatched to any gene: 9. The CDR3 nucleotides are TGTGCCAGTAGTCACGGGACAGGGTTGGGCCAGCCCCAGCATTTT. Translation gives CASSHGTGLGQPQHF. The full variable domain, its missing parts supplied by reference TRBV19 and TRBJ1-5, is DGGITQSPKYLFRKEGQNVTLSCEQNLNHDAMYWYRQDPGQGLRLIYYSQIVNDFQKGDIAEGYSVSREKKESFPLTVTSAQKNPTAFYLCASSHGTGLGQPQHFGDGTRLSIL.

The rearrangement links TRBV4-1 to TRBJ2-7; D unclear. V dropped 1 base and J dropped 4 bases, with 8 bases sitting between them. This CDR3 is built from 13 residues. Germline V gene lookup returns CDR1 MGHRA and CDR2 YSYEKL. The CDR3 DNA reads TGCGCCAGCAGCCAAGGACTCGGTTACGAGCAGTACTTC. Its translation: CASSQGLGYEQYF.

This clone was detected a few times. The chain employs TRBV30 and TRBJ1-1, with D possibly TRBD1 on 6 matching bases. This CDR3 has 14 amino acids. CDR1 and CDR2 (germline): GTSNPN, SVGIG (reference sequence). Trimming removed 2 bases at V and 4 bases at J, with 14 bases between. CDR3 amino acids: CAWSLTGMGTEAFF. The CDR3, as DNA: TGTGCCTGGAGTTTAACAGGGATGGGCACTGAAGCTTTCTTT.